This TCR beta chain was documented in a study of beta chain features in type 1 diabetes. Broader study findings: There was a moderate but significant shortening of TCRB CDR3s in all four CD4+ subsets of Type 1 diabetes patients.

cDNA synthesis used the whole RNA isolate, giving expressed TCRB sequences. The method was immunoSEQ multiplex PCR; TCRdb's version includes in-frame clones alone and lacks a portion of them. This sample has roughly 300,000 clones, with approximately 9.7% found just once. This clone was seen at least ten times. Its antigen is as yet unknown. This receptor was taken from a man aged 30-40 years with type 1 diabetes. The sequencing input was central memory CD4+ T cells from blood.

The CDR3 region is CASSSTVPTNEKLFF. CDR3 nucleotides: TGTGCCAGCAGCTCGACGGTACCAACTAATGAAAAACTGTTTTTT. V usage is TRBV21-1 and J usage is TRBJ1-4. TRBV21-1 counts as a pseudogene. The CDR3 totals 15 residues.